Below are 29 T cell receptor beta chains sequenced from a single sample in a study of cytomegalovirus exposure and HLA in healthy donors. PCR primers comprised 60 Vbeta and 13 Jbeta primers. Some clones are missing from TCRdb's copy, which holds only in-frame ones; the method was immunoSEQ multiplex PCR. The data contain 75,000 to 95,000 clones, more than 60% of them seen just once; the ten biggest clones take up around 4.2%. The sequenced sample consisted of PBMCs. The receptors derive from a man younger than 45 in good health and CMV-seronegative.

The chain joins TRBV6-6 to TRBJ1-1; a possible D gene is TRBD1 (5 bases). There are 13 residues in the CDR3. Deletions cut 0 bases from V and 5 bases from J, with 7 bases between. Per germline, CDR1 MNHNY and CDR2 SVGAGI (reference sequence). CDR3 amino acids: CASSYSQETEAFF. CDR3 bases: TGTGCCAGCAGTTACTCACAGGAAACTGAAGCTTTCTTT.

The CDR3 nucleotides read TGTGCCAGCTACGGGAGGGGCCTATGGGGCAATGAGCAGTTCTTC. Amino acid sequence: CASYGRGLWGNEQFF. The chain joins TRBV18 to TRBJ2-1; TRBD2 matches 8 bases. Germline assignment: CDR1 KGHSH and CDR2 LQKENI. The CDR3 is made up of 15 amino acids. Germline trimming cut 7 bases from V and 6 bases from J; bases unmatched to any gene: 11.

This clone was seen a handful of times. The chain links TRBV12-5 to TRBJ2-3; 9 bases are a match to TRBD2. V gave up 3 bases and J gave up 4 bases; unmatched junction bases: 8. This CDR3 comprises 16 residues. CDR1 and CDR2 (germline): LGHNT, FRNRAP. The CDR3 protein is CASGFIAGEVADTQYF. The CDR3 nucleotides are TGTGCTAGTGGTTTTATAGCGGGAGAGGTCGCAGATACGCAGTATTTT.

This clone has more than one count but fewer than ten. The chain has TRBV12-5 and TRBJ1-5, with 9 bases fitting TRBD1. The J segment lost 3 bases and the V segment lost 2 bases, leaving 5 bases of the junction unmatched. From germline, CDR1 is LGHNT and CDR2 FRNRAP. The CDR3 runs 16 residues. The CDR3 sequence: CASGLRGQGHNQPQHF. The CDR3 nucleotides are TGTGCTAGTGGTTTGCGGGGACAGGGTCACAATCAGCCCCAGCATTTT.

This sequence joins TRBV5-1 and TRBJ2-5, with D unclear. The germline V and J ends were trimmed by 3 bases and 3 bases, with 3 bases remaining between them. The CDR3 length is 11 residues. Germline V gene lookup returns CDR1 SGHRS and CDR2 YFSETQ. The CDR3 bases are TGCGCCAGCAGCTATAAAGAGACCCAGTACTTC. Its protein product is CASSYKETQYF.

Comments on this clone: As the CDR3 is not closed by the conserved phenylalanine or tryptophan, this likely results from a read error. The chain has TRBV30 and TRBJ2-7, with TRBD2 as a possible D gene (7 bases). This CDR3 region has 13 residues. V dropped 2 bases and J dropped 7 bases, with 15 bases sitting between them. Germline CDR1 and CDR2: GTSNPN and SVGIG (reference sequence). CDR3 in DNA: TGTGCCTGGAGTAGAACCCGGGGGGCGGAGCAGTACATC. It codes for CAWSRTRGAEQYI.

The CDR3 DNA reads as TGTGCCATCAGTGAGCCAGAACAGACCTCTGGGGCCAACGTCCTGACTTTC. Its protein product is CAISEPEQTSGANVLTF. This chain joins TRBV10-3 and TRBJ2-6; D is uncertain. The CDR3 contains 17 residues. The V and J ends lost 2 bases and 0 bases respectively, with 11 bases between them. Germline CDR1 is ENHRY and CDR2 is SYGVKD.

CDR3 sequence: CASSSSLLAAGPESFF. The CDR3 coding sequence is TGTGCCAGCAGTTCCTCCTTACTCGCGGCTGGCCCGGAGTCTTTCTTT. The chain carries TRBV27 and TRBJ1-1; D remains unclear. Germline V gene sequence: CDR1 MNHEY, CDR2 SMNVEV (reference sequence). The V gene lost 4 bases and the J gene lost 12 bases, with 27 bases spanning the gap. The CDR3 extends over 16 amino acids.

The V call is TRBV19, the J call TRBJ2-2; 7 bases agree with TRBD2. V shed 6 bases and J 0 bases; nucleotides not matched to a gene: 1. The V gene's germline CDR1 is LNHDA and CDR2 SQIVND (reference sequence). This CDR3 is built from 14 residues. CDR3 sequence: CASRLAANTGELFF. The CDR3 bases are TGTGCCAGTAGGCTAGCGGCGAACACCGGGGAGCTGTTTTTT.

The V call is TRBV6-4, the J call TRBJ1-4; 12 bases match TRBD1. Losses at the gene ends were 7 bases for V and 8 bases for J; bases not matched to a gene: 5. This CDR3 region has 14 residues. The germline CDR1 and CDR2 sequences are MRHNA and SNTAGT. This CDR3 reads CASNPGTGGEKLFF. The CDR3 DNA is TGTGCCAGCAACCCCGGGACAGGGGGCGAAAAACTGTTTTTT.

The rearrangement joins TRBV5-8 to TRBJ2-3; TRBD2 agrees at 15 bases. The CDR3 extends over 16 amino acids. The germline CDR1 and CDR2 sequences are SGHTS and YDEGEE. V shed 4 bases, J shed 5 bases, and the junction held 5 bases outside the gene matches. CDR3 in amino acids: CASSPGLAGGLDTQYF. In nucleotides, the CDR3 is TGTGCCAGCAGCCCGGGACTAGCGGGAGGATTAGATACGCAGTATTTT.

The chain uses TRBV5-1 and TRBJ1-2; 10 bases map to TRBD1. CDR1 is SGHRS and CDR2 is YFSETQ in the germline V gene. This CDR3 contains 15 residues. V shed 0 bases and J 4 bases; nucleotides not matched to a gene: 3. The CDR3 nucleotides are TGCGCCAGCAGCTTGGGACAGGGGGCAGGCTATGGCTACACCTTC. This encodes CASSLGQGAGYGYTF.

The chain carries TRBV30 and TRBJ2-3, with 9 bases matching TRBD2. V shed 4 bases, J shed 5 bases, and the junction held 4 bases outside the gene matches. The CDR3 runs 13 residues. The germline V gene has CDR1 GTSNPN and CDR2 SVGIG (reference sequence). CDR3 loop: CAWNSGRGDTQYF. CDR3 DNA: TGTGCCTGGAATAGCGGGAGAGGAGATACGCAGTATTTT.

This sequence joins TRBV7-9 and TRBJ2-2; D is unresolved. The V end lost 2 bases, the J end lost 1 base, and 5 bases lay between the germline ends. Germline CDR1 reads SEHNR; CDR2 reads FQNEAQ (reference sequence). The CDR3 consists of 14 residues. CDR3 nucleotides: TGTGCCAGCAGCTTATCAATGAACACCGGGGAGCTGTTTTTT. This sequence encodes CASSLSMNTGELFF.

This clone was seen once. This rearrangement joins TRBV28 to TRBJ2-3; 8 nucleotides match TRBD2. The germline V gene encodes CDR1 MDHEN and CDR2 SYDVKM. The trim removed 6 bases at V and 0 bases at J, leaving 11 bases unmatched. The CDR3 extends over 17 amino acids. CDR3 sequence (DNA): TGTGCCAGCAGGCCCGGGGGGGGGCTTCCTAGCACAGATACGCAGTATTTT. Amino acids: CASRPGGGLPSTDTQYF. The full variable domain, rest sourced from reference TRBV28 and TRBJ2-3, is DVKVTQSSRYLVKRTGEKVFLECVQDMDHENMFWYRQDPGLGLRLIYFSYDVKMKEKGDIPEGYSVSREKKERFSLILESASTNQTSMYLCASRPGGGLPSTDTQYFGPGTRLTVL.

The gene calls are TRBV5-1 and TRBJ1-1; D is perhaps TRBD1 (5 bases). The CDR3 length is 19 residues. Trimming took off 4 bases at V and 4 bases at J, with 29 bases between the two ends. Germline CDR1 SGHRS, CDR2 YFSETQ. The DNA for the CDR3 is TGCGCCAGCAGCGACCGTTTTCCCAGGGTGCATGTAAAGCGCACTGAAGCTTTCTTT. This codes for CASSDRFPRVHVKRTEAFF.

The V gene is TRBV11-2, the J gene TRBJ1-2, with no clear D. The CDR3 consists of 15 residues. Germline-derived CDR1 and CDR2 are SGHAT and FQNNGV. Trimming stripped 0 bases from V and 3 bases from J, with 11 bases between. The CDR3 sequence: CASSLDPGNDYGYTF. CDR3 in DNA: TGTGCCAGCAGCTTAGATCCCGGGAATGACTATGGCTACACCTTC.

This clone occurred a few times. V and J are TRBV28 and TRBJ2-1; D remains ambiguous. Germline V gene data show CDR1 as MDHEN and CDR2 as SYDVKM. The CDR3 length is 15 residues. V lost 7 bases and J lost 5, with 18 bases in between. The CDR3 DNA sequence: TGTGCCAGCACCGCGAGTAGGAGAGAAAACAATGAGCAGTTCTTC. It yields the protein CASTASRRENNEQFF.

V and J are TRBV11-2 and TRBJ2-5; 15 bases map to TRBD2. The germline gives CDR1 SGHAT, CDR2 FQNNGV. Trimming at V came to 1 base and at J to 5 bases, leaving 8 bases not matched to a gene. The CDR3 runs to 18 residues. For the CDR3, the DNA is TGTGCCAGCAGCTTAGGGACTAGCGGGGGGGCCCGGGGGGAGACCCAGTACTTC. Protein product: CASSLGTSGGARGETQYF.

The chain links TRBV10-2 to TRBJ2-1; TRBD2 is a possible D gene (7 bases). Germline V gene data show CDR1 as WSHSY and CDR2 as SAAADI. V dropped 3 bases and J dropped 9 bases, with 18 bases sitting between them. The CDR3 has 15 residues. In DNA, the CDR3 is TGCGCCAGCAGTGATCCGGGCGGGGGCTGGGGTGAGCAGTTCTTC. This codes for CASSDPGGGWGEQFF.

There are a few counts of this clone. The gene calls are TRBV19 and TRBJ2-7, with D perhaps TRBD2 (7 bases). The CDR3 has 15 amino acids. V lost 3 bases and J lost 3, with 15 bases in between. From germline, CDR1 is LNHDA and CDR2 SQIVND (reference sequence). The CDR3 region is CASSIKGGEHYEQYF. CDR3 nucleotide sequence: TGTGCCAGTAGTATTAAGGGGGGGGAACACTACGAGCAGTACTTC.

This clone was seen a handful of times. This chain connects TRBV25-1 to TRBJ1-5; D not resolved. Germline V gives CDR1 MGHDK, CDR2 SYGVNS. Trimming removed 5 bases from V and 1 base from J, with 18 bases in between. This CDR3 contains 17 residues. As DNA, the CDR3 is TGTGCCAGCAGTCCCACGGGTGGAGGGTTCAGCAATCAGCCCCAGCATTTT. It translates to CASSPTGGGFSNQPQHF.

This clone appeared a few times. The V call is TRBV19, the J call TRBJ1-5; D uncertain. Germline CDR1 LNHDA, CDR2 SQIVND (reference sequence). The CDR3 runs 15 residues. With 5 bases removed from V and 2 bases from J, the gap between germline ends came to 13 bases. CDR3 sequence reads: CASSLGIQGNQPQHF. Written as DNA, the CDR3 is TGTGCCAGTAGTTTAGGGATCCAGGGCAATCAGCCCCAGCATTTT.

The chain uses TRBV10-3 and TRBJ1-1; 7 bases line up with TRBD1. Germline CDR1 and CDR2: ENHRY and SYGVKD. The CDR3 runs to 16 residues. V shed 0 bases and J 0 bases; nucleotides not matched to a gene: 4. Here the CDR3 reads CAISESKGALNTEAFF. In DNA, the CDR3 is TGTGCCATCAGTGAGTCGAAGGGGGCTTTGAACACTGAAGCTTTCTTT.

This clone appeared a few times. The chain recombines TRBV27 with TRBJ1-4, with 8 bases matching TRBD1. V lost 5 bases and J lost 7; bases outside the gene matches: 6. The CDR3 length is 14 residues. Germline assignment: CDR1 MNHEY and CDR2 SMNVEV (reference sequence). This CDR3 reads CASSPDREGEKLFF. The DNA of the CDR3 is TGTGCCAGCAGTCCGGACAGGGAGGGTGAAAAACTGTTTTTT.

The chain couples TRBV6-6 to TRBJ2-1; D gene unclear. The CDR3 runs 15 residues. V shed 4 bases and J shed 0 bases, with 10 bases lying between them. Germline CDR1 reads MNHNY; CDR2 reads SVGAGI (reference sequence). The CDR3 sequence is CASSSPWSSYNEQFF. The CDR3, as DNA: TGTGCCAGCAGTTCTCCTTGGAGCTCCTACAATGAGCAGTTCTTC.

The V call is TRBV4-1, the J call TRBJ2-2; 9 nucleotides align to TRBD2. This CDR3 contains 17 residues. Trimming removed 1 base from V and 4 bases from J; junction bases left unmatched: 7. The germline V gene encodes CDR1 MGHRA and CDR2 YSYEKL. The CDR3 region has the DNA TGCGCCAGCAGCCAAGGCGGCGGGAGGGTGGGCACCGGGGAGCTGTTTTTT. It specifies CASSQGGGRVGTGELFF.

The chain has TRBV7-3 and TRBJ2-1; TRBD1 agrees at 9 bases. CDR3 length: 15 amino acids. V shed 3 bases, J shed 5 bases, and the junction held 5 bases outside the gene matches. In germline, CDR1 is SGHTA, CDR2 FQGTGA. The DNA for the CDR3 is TGTGCCAGCAGCTTCGCGGGACAGGGAAACAATGAGCAGTTCTTC. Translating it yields CASSFAGQGNNEQFF.

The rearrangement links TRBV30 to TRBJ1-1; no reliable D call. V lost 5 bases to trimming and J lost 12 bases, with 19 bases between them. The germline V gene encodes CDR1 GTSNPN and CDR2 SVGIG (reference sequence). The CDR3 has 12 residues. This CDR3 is CAWSRGDSRPFF. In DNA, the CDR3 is TGTGCCTGGTCCCGAGGAGATTCTCGACCTTTCTTT.